This TCR beta chain comes out of a study of cytomegalovirus exposure and HLA in healthy donors. CDR1 is GTSNPN, CDR2 SVGIG, per germline (reference sequence). The CDR3 spans 15 residues. V shed 1 base and J shed 2 bases, with 15 bases lying between them. Study findings and constraints: Beyond CMV serostatus, there was no information to go on about immune exposure. Productive rates of about 90% or about 30% were seen for most TCR beta V segments in an earlier analysis. TCR beta chains associated with HLA were, in a later analysis, more clonally expanded than equally common others.

The study ran its PCR with 60 Vbeta and 13 Jbeta primers. In the original analysis: Approximately 12 million of 75 million to 85 million unique TCR beta chains were shared, per a later count. The table came from immunoSEQ multiplex PCR; TCRdb's copy has only in-frame clones and leaves some out. V and J calls and clone size are given by that table; D and trimming were obtained from the DNA. This sample yields more than 150,000 clones, of which more than 70% are seen a single time; 1.3% to 1.5% belongs to the top ten. About this clone: As yet, its antigen is unknown.

The sequenced sample was PBMCs. This TCR was recovered from a girl between 10 and 17 years old in good health and CMV-seropositive. The chain combines TRBV30 with TRBJ2-7, with D possibly TRBD2 on 5 matching bases. The CDR3 DNA sequence: TGTGCCTGGAGTGATCGACTACCCTTAGCCTACGAGCAGTACTTC. Translation gives CAWSDRLPLAYEQYF.